This is a list of T cell receptor beta chains from one sample in a study of blood T cell repertoires in COVID-19. TCRdb's copy holds only in-frame clones and misses some; the assay was immunoSEQ multiplex PCR. The table lists approximately 50,000 clones, more than 85% of them singletons. The sequencing sample was made of peripheral blood. The receptor source for this set is a man aged 50 to 60 with active COVID-19. The CDR3 runs from the conserved cysteine through the conserved F or W. Fields, in order: J gene, D gene, clone size, V gene, CDR3 DNA, CDR3 protein. A D gene is named only where the DNA matches it firmly. Not every row has a clone size; where given, it reads once, few, many or a size class.

J: TRBJ1-6
D: .
size: .
V: TRBV3-1/TRBV3-2
DNA: TGTGCCAGCAGCCAAGACAGGGAAAATTCACCCCTCCACTTT
CDR3: CASSQDRENSPLHF

J: TRBJ2-2
D: TRBD2
size: .
V: TRBV4-1
DNA: TGCGCCAGCAGCCAAGATTGGGGGGGACGGGAGCTGTTTTTT
CDR3: CASSQDWGGRELFF

J: TRBJ2-7
D: TRBD2
size: .
V: TRBV4-3
DNA: TGCGCCAGCAGTTCCAAAGCGGGGGGCCAGGGCGAGCAGTACTTC
CDR3: CASSSKAGGQGEQYF

J: TRBJ1-3
D: .
size: .
V: TRBV28
DNA: TGTGCCAGCAGTGTCGGAGGACAGACTGGAAACACCATATATTTT
CDR3: CASSVGGQTGNTIYF

J: TRBJ2-7
D: TRBD1
size: .
V: TRBV6-2/TRBV6-3
DNA: TGTGCCAGCAGCTTCGACAGGGGGCACGACGAGCAGTACTTC
CDR3: CASSFDRGHDEQYF

J: TRBJ2-4
D: TRBD2
size: .
V: TRBV2
DNA: TGTGCCAGCAGTCACCGGACTAGCGGGGGGGATCAAAACATTCAGTACTTC
CDR3: CASSHRTSGGDQNIQYF

J: TRBJ2-7
D: .
size: .
V: TRBV19
DNA: TGTGCCAGTAGTATCGCCTTCGGCGGGCAGGGGAAATACGAGCAGTACTTC
CDR3: CASSIAFGGQGKYEQYF

J: TRBJ1-5
D: .
size: .
V: TRBV30
DNA: TGTGCCTGGAGTGGCAGGGGTGATCAGCCCCAGCATTTT
CDR3: CAWSGRGDQPQHF

J: TRBJ2-1
D: .
size: .
V: TRBV3-1/TRBV3-2
DNA: TGTGCCAGCAGCCAAGTACTATCTAATGAGCAGTTCTTC
CDR3: CASSQVLSNEQFF

J: TRBJ2-4
D: TRBD2
size: once
V: TRBV5-1
DNA: TGCGCCAGCAGCTTGCTGGGGGGGGACGCCAAAAACATTCAGTACTTC
CDR3: CASSLLGGDAKNIQYF

J: TRBJ2-7
D: TRBD1
size: .
V: TRBV7-9
DNA: TGTGCCAGCAGCTTGGACAGGTTTGTCTCCTACGAGCAGTACTTC
CDR3: CASSLDRFVSYEQYF

J: TRBJ1-1
D: .
size: .
V: TRBV20-1
DNA: TGCAGTGCTAGGGTAACTGCCGAAGCTTTCTTT
CDR3: CSARVTAEAFF

J: TRBJ1-2
D: .
size: .
V: TRBV20-1
DNA: TGCAGTGCTAGAGACAGGGGTAGATACACCTTC
CDR3: CSARDRGRYTF

J: TRBJ1-1
D: TRBD1
size: .
V: TRBV20-1
DNA: TGCAGTGCTAGTAGTGGACAGGGACTTGAAGCTTTCTTT
CDR3: CSASSGQGLEAFF

J: TRBJ1-5
D: .
size: .
V: TRBV27
DNA: TGTGCCAGCGGGGCGGGACGGCGAAATCAGCCCCAGCATTTT
CDR3: CASGAGRRNQPQHF

J: TRBJ2-7
D: .
size: .
V: TRBV28
DNA: TGTGCCATCCGGGGGTCTAGCCTTTCCTACGAGCAGTACTTC
CDR3: CAIRGSSLSYEQYF

J: TRBJ1-5
D: TRBD1
size: .
V: TRBV5-4
DNA: TGTGCCAGCAGCTTGGAGACAGGGGCAAATCAGCCCCAGCATTTT
CDR3: CASSLETGANQPQHF

J: TRBJ2-1
D: TRBD2
size: .
V: TRBV4-1
DNA: TGCGCCAGCAGCCAAGGTATGGCGGGAGGAAGGGGCAATGAGCAGTTCTTC
CDR3: CASSQGMAGGRGNEQFF

J: TRBJ2-7
D: .
size: .
V: TRBV6-5
DNA: TGTGCCAGCAGGAGACAGCCTAGTGGGTCCTACGAGCAGTACTTC
CDR3: CASRRQPSGSYEQYF

J: TRBJ1-2
D: TRBD1
size: .
V: TRBV19
DNA: TGTGCCAGTAGCCCTGGACAGGGGGTTTCCTATGGCTACACCTTC
CDR3: CASSPGQGVSYGYTF

J: TRBJ2-3
D: TRBD2
size: .
V: TRBV2
DNA: TGTGCCAGCAGCTTGGGGCCCGGACTAGCGGGGGGCGATACGCAGTATTTT
CDR3: CASSLGPGLAGGDTQYF

J: TRBJ1-6
D: .
size: .
V: TRBV7-8
DNA: TGTGCCAGCAGCTTAGTCGGGGGGGCCATTTCACCCCTCCACTTT
CDR3: CASSLVGGAISPLHF

J: TRBJ1-1
D: TRBD1
size: .
V: TRBV30
DNA: TGTGCCTGGAGTACGGGACAGCTGAACACTGAAGCTTTCTTT
CDR3: CAWSTGQLNTEAFF

J: TRBJ2-4
D: .
size: .
V: TRBV7-9
DNA: TGTGCCAGCAGCTTATCAGCGGACATTCAGTACTTC
CDR3: CASSLSADIQYF

J: TRBJ2-5
D: .
size: .
V: TRBV5-4
DNA: TGTGCCAGCAGCTATCAGGGGCGCTCGGAGACCCAGTACTTC
CDR3: CASSYQGRSETQYF